The 9 T cell receptor beta chains reported below all come from one sample, sequenced in a study of identical twins. MiXCR, run by TCRdb on the 5' RACE reads, gives a single entry per CDR3 protein. This table holds hundreds of thousands of distinct CDR3 sequences, roughly 18% found once. In addition, the sample was reused for a study of T cells expressing NK-cell markers.

The sample taken for sequencing was PBMCs. These TCRs come from a woman younger than 30 in good health.

At least ten counts were recorded for this clonotype. The chain combines TRBV12-3 or TRBV12-4 with TRBJ1-1; D unresolved. The CDR3 consists of 14 residues. The germline V and J ends were trimmed by 6 bases and 2 bases, with 13 bases remaining between them. CDR3 residues: CASSFETGNTEAFF. CDR3 nucleotide sequence: TGTGCCAGCAGCTTCGAGACCGGAAACACTGAAGCTTTCTTT.

This clonotype has just a few counts. This chain links TRBV18 with TRBJ2-3; D remains ambiguous. The germline CDR1 and CDR2 sequences are KGHSH and LQKENI. This CDR3 is built from 15 residues. V gave up 3 bases and J gave up 0 bases, with 10 bases separating them. The CDR3 DNA follows: TGTGCCAGCTCACCCTACCAGACGAGCACAGATACGCAGTATTTT. Encoded protein: CASSPYQTSTDTQYF. Drawing the rest from reference TRBV18 and TRBJ2-3, the complete variable domain is NAGVMQNPRHLVRRRGQEARLRCSPMKGHSHVYWYRQLPEEGLKFMVYLQKENIIDESGMPKERFSAEFPKEGPSILRIQQVVRGDSAAYFCASSPYQTSTDTQYFGPGTRLTVL.

The rearrangement uses TRBV5-6 and TRBJ1-1; D gene unclear. The germline CDR1 and CDR2 sequences are SGHDT and YYEEEE. This CDR3 spans 11 amino acids. Trimming cost V 0 bases and J 8 bases, with 5 bases left between them. The CDR3 loop is CASSLVGEAFF. The CDR3 bases are TGTGCCAGCAGCTTGGTCGGGGAAGCTTTCTTT.

V usage is TRBV6-1 and J usage is TRBJ2-7; possibly TRBD1 or TRBD2 for D (5 bases each). The CDR3 has 14 amino acids. V lost 5 bases to trimming and J lost 6 bases, with 17 bases between them. Per the germline V gene, CDR1 is MNHNS and CDR2 is SASEGT. The DNA of the CDR3 is TGTGCCAGCAGTCCGGGACGAGTAACTTTCGAGCAGTACTTC. Its translation: CASSPGRVTFEQYF.

The rearrangement joins TRBV5-1 to TRBJ2-5; the D gene is possibly TRBD2 (6 bases). The CDR3 consists of 15 residues. Germline CDR1 is SGHRS and CDR2 is YFSETQ. V was clipped by 3 bases and J by 4 bases, with 16 bases between them. The CDR3 sequence is CASSYSTSLGETQYF. The CDR3 DNA sequence: TGCGCCAGCAGCTACTCGACTAGTTTGGGAGAGACCCAGTACTTC.

This clonotype was recorded a few times. The chain employs TRBV3-1 and TRBJ2-3; D is unclear. V lost 3 bases and J 9 bases, leaving 7 bases between the germline ends. This CDR3 spans 11 amino acids. Germline CDR1 is LGHDT and CDR2 is YNNKEL (reference sequence). The CDR3 DNA reads as TGTGCCAGCAGCCAGGACGCGACGCAGTATTTT. This encodes CASSQDATQYF.

This clonotype turned up a few times. This rearrangement joins TRBV15 to TRBJ2-1; no clear D. The CDR3 spans 12 residues. Germline lookup yields CDR1 LNHNV and CDR2 YYDKDF (reference sequence). The V end was cut by 1 base, the J end by 10 bases, with 8 bases between. CDR3 in amino acids: CATSRGANEQFF. The CDR3 coding sequence is TGTGCCACCAGCAGAGGTGCAAACGAGCAGTTCTTC.

This clonotype was picked up a small number of times. The rearrangement links TRBV29-1 to TRBJ2-1, with TRBD1 matching over 8 bases. The CDR3 has 14 amino acids. Germline CDR1 and CDR2: SQVTM and ANQGSEA. Unmatched junction bases numbered 10, after V lost 7 bases and J lost 5 bases. CDR3 DNA: TGCAGCGCAAATGGACAGGGAAAAGACAATGAGCAGTTCTTC. Protein sequence: CSANGQGKDNEQFF.

V is TRBV6-2 or TRBV6-3 and J is TRBJ2-1; 8 positions agree with TRBD1. Germline V gene data show CDR1 as MNHEY and CDR2 as SVGEGT. V dropped 7 bases and J dropped 3; count of bases not matched to a gene: 8. The length of the CDR3 is 15 residues. Here the CDR3 DNA reads TGTGCCAGCATAACCGCCGGGACAGGCTACAATGAGCAGTTCTTC. It encodes CASITAGTGYNEQFF.